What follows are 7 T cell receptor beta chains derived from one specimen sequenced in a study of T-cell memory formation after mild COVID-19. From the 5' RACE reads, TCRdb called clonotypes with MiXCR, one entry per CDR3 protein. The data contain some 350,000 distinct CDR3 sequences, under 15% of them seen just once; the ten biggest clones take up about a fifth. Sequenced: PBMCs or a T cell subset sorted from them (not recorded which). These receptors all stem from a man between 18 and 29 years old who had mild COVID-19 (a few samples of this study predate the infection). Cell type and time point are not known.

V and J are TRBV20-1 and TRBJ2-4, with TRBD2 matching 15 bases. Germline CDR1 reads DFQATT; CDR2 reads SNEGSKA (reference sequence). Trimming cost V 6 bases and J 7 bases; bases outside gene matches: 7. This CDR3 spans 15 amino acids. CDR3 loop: CSAHSGTSGRNIQYF. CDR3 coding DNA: TGCAGTGCACATTCCGGGACTAGCGGGAGGAACATTCAGTACTTC.

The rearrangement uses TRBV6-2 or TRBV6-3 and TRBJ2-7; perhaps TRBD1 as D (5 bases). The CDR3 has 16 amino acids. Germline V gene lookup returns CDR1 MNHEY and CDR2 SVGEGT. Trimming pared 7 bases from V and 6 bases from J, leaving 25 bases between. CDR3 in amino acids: CASTHQQGLPRSEQYF. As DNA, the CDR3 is TGTGCCAGCACCCATCAGCAGGGCCTCCCTCGCTCCGAGCAGTACTTC.

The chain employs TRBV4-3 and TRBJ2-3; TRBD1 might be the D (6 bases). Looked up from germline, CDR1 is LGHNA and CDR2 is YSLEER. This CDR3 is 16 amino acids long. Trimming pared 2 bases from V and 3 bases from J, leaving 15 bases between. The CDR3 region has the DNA TGCGCCAGCAGCCAAAGAACAGGGCGCCTTACAGATACGCAGTATTTT. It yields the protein CASSQRTGRLTDTQYF.

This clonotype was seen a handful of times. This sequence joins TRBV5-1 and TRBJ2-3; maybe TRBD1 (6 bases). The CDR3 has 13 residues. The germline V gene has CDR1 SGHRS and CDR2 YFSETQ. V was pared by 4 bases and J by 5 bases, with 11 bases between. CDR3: CASSLDSIDTQYF. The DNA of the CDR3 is TGCGCCAGCAGCCTGGACAGTATAGATACGCAGTATTTT.

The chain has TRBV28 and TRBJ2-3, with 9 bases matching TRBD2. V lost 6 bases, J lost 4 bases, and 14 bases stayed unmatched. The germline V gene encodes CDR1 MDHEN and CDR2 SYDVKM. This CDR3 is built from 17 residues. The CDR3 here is CASSLWGSGGGSDTQYF. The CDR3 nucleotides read TGTGCCAGCAGCCTATGGGGTAGCGGGGGTGGATCAGATACGCAGTATTTT. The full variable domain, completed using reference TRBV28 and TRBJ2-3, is DVKVTQSSRYLVKRTGEKVFLECVQDMDHENMFWYRQDPGLGLRLIYFSYDVKMKEKGDIPEGYSVSREKKERFSLILESASTNQTSMYLCASSLWGSGGGSDTQYFGPGTRLTVL.

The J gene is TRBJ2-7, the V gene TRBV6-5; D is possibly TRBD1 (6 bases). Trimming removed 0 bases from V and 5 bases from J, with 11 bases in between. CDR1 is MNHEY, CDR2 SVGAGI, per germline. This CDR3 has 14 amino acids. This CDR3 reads CASSYSQGSDEQYV. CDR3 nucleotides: TGTGCCAGCAGTTACTCACAGGGCTCTGACGAGCAGTACGTC.

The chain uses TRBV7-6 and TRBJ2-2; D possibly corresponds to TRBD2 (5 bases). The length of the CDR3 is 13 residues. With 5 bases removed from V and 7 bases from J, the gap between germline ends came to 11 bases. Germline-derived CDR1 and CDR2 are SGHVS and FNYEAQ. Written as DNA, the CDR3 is TGTGCCAGCAGCCCGGAGGCGAACGGGGAGCTGTTTTTT. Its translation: CASSPEANGELFF. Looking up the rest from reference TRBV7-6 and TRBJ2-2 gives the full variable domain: GAGVSQSPRYKVTKRGQDVALRCDPISGHVSLYWYRQALGQGPEFLTYFNYEAQQDKSGLPNDRFSAERPEGSISTLTIQRTEQRDSAMYRCASSPEANGELFFGEGSRLTVL.